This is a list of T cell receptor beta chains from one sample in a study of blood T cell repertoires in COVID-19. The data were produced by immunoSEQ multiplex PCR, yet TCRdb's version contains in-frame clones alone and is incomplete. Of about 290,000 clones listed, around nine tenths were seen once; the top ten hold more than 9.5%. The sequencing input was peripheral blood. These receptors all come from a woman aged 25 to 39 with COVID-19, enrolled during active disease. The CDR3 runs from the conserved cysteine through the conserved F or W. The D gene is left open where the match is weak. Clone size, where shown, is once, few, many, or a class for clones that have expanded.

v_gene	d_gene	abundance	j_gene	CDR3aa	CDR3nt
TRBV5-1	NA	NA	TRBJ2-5	CASSFSPGQETQYF	TGCGCCAGCAGCTTTTCGCCGGGGCAAGAGACCCAGTACTTC
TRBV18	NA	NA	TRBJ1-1	CASSSQWNTEAFF	TGTGCCAGCTCATCCCAGTGGAACACTGAAGCTTTCTTT
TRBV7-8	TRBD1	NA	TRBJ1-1	CASSLAGTGITEAFF	TGTGCCAGCAGCTTAGCCGGGACAGGGATCACTGAAGCTTTCTTT
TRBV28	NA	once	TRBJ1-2	CATPGGGGYGYTF	TGTGCCACTCCGGGGGGGGGCGGCTATGGCTACACCTTC
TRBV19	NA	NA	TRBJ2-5	CASSMWQDGRETQYF	TGTGCCAGTAGTATGTGGCAGGATGGTCGGGAGACCCAGTACTTC
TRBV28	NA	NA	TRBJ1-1	CASSETEYTEAFF	TGTGCCAGCAGTGAGACAGAATACACTGAAGCTTTCTTT
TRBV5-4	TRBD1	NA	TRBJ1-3	CASGTTGVGNTIYF	TGTGCCAGCGGAACGACAGGGGTCGGAAACACCATATATTTT
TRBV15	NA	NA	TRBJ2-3	CATSRDRKGEGTDTQYF	TGTGCCACCAGCAGAGATAGGAAGGGGGAAGGAACAGATACGCAGTATTTT
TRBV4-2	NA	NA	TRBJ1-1	CASTNPTGRPTVNTEAFF	TGTGCCAGTACGAACCCGACCGGGAGGCCCACGGTGAACACTGAAGCTTTCTTT
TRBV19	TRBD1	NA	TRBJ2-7	CASSLGQGPYEQYF	TGTGCCAGTAGTTTGGGACAGGGCCCCTACGAGCAGTACTTC
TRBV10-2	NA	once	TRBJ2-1	CASSEVGGAWDEQFF	TGCGCCAGCAGTGAGGTGGGGGGGGCGTGGGATGAGCAGTTCTTC
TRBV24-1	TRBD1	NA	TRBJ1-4	CATSDHRGREKLFF	TGTGCCACCAGTGACCACAGGGGACGGGAAAAACTGTTTTTT
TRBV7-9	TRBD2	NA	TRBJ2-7	CASSPGTSGVSYEQYF	TGTGCCAGCAGCCCCGGGACTAGCGGGGTCTCCTACGAGCAGTACTTC
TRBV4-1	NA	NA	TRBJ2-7	CASSQNPGRGFSYEQYF	TGCGCCAGCAGCCAAAATCCGGGACGGGGGTTTTCCTACGAGCAGTACTTC
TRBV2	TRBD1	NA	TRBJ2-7	CASSGDRFSATYEQYF	TGTGCCAGCAGTGGGGACAGATTCTCTGCTACTTACGAGCAGTACTTC
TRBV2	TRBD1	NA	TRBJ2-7	CASIPGQGTYEQYF	TGTGCCAGCATCCCGGGACAGGGTACCTACGAGCAGTACTTC
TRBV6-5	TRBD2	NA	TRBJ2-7	CASSYAGEYEQYF	TGTGCCAGCAGTTACGCGGGGGAGTACGAGCAGTACTTC